Below are 2 T cell receptor beta chains sequenced from a single sample in a study of T cell responses to AZD1222 COVID-19 vaccine. Repertoires were generated with immunoSEQ multiplex PCR, while TCRdb's copy carries only in-frame clones and drops some. The sample lists more than 90,000 clones, about nine tenths occurring once. The sequencing here drew on peripheral blood, taken on day 0 of AZD1222 vaccination. Receptor source: an adult in good health.

The chain uses TRBV7-6 and TRBJ1-5; TRBD1 might be the D (5 bases). Trimming removed 5 bases from V and 9 bases from J, with 20 bases in between. In germline, CDR1 is SGHVS, CDR2 FNYEAQ. The CDR3 length is 15 residues. CDR3 amino acids: CASSPSWGVQGPQHF. The CDR3 DNA reads as TGTGCCAGCAGCCCCTCTTGGGGGGTACAAGGGCCCCAGCATTTT.

This clone was recorded once. This chain joins TRBV6-5 and TRBJ2-7, with D possibly TRBD1 on 6 matching bases. Between the trimmed V and J ends, which lost 0 bases and 2 bases, there was a span of 11 bases. In germline, CDR1 is MNHEY, CDR2 SVGAGI. The CDR3 is 15 amino acids. The CDR3 region is CASSYSGRGAYEQYF. CDR3 bases: TGTGCCAGCAGTTACTCGGGCAGGGGAGCCTACGAGCAGTACTTC.